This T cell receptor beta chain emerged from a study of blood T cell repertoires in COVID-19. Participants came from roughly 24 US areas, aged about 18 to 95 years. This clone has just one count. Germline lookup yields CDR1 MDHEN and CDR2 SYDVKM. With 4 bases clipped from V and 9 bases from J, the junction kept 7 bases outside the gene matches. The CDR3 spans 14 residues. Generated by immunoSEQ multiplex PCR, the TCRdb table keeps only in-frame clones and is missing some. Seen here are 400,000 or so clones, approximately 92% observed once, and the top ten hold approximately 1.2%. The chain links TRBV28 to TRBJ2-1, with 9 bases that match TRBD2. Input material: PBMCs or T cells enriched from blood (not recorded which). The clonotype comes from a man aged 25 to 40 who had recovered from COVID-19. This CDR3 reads CASSSPGTSREQFF. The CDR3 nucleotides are TGTGCCAGCAGTTCACCCGGGACTAGCCGTGAGCAGTTCTTC.